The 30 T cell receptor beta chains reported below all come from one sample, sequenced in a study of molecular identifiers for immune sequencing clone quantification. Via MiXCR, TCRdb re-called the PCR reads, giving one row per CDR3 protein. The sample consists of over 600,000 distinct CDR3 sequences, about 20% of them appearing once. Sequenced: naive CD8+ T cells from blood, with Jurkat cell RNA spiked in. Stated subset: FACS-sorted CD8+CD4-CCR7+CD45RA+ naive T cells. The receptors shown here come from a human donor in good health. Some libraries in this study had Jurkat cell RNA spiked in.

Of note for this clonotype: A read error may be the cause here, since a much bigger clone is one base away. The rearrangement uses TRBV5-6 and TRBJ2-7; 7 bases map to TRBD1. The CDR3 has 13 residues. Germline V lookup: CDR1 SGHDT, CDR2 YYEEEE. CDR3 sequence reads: CANSQGQYYEQYF. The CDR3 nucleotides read TGTGCCAACAGCCAGGGACAGTACTACGAGCAGTACTTC.

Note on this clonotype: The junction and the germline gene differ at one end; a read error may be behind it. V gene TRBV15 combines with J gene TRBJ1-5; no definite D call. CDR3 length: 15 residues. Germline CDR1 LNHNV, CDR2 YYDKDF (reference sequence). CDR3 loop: CATSTPPSSDQPQHF. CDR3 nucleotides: TGTGCCACCAGCACCCCACCCTCTAGCGATCAGCCCCAGCATTTT.

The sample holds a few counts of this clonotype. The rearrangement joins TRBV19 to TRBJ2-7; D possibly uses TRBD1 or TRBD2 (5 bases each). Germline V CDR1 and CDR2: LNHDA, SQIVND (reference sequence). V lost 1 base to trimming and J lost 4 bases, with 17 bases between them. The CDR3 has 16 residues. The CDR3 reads CASSIGMGPLGYEQYF. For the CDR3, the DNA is TGTGCCAGTAGTATAGGTATGGGACCACTTGGATACGAGCAGTACTTC.

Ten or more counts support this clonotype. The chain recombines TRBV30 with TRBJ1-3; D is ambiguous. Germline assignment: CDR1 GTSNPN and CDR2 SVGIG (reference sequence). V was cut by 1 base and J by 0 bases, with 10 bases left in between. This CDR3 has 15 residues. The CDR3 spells CAWSGDPTSGNTIYF. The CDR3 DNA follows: TGTGCCTGGAGTGGAGACCCAACCTCTGGAAACACCATATATTTT.

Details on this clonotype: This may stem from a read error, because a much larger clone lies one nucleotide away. As DNA, the CDR3 is TGTGCCAGCAGTGAAGGGACGAGCAACCAAGAGACCCAGTACTTC. Translating it yields CASSEGTSNQETQYF. This chain joins TRBV2 and TRBJ2-5; no reliable D call. The CDR3 spans 15 residues. The V and J ends lost 1 base and 0 bases respectively, with 9 bases between them. The germline CDR1 and CDR2 sequences are SNHLY and FYNNEI.

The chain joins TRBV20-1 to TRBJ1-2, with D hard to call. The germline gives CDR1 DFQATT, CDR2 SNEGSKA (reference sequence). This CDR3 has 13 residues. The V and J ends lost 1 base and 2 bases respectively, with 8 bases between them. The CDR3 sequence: CSARVGGNYGYTF. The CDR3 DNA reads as TGCAGTGCTAGAGTTGGCGGAAACTATGGCTACACCTTC.

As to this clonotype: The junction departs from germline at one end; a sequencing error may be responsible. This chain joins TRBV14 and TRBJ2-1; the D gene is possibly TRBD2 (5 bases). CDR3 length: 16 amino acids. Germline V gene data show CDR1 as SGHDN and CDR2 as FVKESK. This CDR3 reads CAGSQDGLAGTDEQFF. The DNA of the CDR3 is TGTGCCGGCAGCCAAGATGGGCTAGCCGGAACCGATGAGCAGTTCTTC.

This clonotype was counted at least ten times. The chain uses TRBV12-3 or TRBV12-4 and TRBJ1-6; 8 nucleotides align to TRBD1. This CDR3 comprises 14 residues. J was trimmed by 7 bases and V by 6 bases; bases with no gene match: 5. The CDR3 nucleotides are TGTGCCAGCAGAGACAGGGGTTGGAATTCACCCCTCCACTTT. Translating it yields CASRDRGWNSPLHF.

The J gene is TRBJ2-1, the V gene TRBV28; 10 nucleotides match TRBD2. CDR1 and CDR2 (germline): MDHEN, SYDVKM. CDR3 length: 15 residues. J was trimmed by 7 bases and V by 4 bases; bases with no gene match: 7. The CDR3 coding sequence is TGTGCCAGCAGTTGGGCTAGCGGGAGCGGGAATGAGCAGTTCTTC. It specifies CASSWASGSGNEQFF.

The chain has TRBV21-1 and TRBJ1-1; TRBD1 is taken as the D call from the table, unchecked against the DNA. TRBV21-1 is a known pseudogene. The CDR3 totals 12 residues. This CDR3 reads CASSKRGRKAFF. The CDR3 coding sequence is TGTGCCAGCAGCAAAAGGGGCAGGAAGGCTTTCTTT.

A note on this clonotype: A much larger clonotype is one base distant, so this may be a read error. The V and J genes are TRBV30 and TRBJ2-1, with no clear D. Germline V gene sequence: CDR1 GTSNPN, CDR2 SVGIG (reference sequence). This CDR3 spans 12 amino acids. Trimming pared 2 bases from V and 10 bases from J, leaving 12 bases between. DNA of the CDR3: TGTGCCTGGAGTTTTAGCTCCCGGGAGCAGTTCTTC. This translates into CAWSFSSREQFF.

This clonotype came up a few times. The CDR3 DNA reads TGTGCCAGCAGTCTCGGAGCGAGCGGCTACTACAATGAGCAGTTCTTC. This sequence encodes CASSLGASGYYNEQFF. The chain recombines TRBV27 with TRBJ2-1; perhaps TRBD2 as D (5 bases). V was shortened by 5 bases and J by 3 bases, with 17 bases between the two germline ends. CDR1 MNHEY and CDR2 SMNVEV come from the germline V gene (reference sequence). The CDR3 length is 16 residues.

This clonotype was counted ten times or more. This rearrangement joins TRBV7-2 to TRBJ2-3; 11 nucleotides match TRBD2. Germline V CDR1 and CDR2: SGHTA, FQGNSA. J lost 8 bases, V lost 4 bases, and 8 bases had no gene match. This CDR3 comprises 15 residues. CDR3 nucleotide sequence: TGTGCCAGCAGCTACATAGCGGGGGGGCCGAGTACGCAGTATTTT. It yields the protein CASSYIAGGPSTQYF.

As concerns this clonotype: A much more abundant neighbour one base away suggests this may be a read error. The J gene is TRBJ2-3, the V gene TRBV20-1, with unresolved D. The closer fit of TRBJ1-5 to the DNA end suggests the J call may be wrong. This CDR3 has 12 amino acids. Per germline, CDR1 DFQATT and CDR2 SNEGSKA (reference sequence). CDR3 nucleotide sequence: TGCAGTGCTAGAGAAGACACAGATACGCAGCATTTT. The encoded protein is CSAREDTDTQHF.

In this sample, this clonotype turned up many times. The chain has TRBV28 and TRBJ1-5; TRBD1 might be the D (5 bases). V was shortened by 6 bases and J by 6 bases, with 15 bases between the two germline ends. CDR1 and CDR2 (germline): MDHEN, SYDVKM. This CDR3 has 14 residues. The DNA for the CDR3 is TGTGCCAGCAGGGGGGTCCAGGGCAGTCAGCCCCAGCATTTT. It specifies CASRGVQGSQPQHF.

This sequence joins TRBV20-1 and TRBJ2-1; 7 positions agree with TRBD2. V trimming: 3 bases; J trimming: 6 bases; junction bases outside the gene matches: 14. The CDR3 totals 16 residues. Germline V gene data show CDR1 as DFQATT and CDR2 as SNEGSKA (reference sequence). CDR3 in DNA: TGCAGTGCTAGTCTTGGGGGGGGGTTCGTTGGCAATGAGCAGTTCTTC. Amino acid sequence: CSASLGGGFVGNEQFF.

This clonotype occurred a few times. The CDR3 sequence: CASSSSYNYGYTF. The CDR3 DNA reads as TGTGCCAGCAGCTCCAGCTATAACTATGGCTACACCTTC. The chain uses TRBV21-1 and TRBJ1-2. TRBV21-1 is marked as a pseudogene. This CDR3 is 13 amino acids long.

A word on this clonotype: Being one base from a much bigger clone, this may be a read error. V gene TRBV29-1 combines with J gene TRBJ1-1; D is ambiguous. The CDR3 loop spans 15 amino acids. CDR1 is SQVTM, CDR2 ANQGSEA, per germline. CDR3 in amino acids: CSVVGPPPMNTGAFF. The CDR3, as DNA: TGCAGCGTTGTTGGCCCGCCGCCTATGAACACTGGAGCTTTCTTT.

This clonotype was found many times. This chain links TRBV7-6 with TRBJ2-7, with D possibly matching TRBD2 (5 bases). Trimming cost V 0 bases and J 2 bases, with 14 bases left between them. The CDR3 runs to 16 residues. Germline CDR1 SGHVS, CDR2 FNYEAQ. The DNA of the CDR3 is TGTGCCAGCAGCTTAGCGTGGTCAGGAGGTACCTACGAGCAGTACTTC. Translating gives CASSLAWSGGTYEQYF.

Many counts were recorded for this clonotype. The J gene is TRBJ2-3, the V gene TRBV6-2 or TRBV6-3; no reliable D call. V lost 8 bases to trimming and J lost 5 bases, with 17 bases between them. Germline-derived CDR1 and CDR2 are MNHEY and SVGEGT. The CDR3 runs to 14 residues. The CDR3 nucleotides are TGTGCCAGCCGAAATCCTACTGGCTTAGATACGCAGTATTTT. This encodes CASRNPTGLDTQYF.

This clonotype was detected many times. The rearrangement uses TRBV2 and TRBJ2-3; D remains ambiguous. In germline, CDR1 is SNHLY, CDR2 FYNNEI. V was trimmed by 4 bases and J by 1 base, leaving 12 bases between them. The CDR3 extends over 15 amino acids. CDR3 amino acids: CASSVLGVGTDTQYF. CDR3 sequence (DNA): TGTGCCAGCAGTGTTTTAGGTGTCGGCACAGATACGCAGTATTTT.

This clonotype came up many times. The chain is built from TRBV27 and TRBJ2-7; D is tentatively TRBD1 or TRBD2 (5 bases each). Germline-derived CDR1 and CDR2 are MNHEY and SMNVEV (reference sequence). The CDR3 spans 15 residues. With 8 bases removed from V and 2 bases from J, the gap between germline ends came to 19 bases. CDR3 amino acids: CASGLARGGAYEQYF. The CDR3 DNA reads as TGTGCCAGCGGTCTCGCCCGGGGCGGAGCCTACGAGCAGTACTTC.

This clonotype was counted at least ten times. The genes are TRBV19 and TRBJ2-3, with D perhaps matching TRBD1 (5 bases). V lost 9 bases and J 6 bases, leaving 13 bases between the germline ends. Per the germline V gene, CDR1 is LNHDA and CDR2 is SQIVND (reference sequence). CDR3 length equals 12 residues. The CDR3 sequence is CASSRPGDTQYF. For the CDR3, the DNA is TGTGCCAGCTCACGACCAGGGGATACGCAGTATTTT.

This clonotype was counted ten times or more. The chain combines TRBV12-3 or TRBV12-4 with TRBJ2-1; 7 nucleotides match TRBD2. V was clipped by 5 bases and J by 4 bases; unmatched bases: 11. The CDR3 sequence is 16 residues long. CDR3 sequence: CASSPDSGSFYNEQFF. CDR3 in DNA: TGTGCCAGCAGTCCCGATAGCGGGTCTTTTTACAATGAGCAGTTCTTC.

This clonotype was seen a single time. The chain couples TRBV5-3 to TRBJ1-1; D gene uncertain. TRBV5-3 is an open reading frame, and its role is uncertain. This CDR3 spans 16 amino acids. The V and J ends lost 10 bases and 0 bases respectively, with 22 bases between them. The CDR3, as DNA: TGTGCCGGCAGCTCTATCCCTCACGATGTGAACACTGAAGCTTTCTTT. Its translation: CAGSSIPHDVNTEAFF.

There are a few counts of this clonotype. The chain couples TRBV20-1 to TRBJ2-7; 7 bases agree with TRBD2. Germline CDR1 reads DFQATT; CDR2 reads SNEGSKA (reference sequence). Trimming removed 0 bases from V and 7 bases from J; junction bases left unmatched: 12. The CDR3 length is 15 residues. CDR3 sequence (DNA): TGCAGTGCTAGAGATCAGAGCGGGGTTTATTATGAGCAGTACTTC. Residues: CSARDQSGVYYEQYF.

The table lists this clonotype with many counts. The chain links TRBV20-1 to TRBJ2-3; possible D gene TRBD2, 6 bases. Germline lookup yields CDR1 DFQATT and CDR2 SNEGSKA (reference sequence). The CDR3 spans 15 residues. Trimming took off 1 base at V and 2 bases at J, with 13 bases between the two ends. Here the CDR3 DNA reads TGCAGTGCTAGAGGGGGGGTAGGGGCCACAGATACGCAGTATTTT. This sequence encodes CSARGGVGATDTQYF.

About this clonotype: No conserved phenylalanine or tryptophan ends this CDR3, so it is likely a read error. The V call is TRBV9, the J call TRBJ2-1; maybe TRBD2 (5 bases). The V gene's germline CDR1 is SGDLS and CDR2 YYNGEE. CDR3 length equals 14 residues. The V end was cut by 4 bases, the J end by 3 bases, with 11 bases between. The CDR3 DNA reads TGTGCCAGCAGCCCGGAGGCCCTCTACAATGAGCAGTTCCTC. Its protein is CASSPEALYNEQFL.

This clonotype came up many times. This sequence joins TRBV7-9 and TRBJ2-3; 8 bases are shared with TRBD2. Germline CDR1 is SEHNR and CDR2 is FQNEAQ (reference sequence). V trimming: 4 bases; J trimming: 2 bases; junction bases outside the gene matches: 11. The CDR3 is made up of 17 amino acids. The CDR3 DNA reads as TGTGCCAGCAGCTCCCTGATAGCGGGAAGGAACACAGATACGCAGTATTTT. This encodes CASSSLIAGRNTDTQYF.

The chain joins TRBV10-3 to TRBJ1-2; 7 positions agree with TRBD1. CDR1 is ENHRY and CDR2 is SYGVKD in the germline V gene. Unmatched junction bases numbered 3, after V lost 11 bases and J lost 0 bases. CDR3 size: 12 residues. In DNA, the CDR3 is TGTGCCGTTGGGACAGCTAACTATGGCTACACCTTC. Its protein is CAVGTANYGYTF.